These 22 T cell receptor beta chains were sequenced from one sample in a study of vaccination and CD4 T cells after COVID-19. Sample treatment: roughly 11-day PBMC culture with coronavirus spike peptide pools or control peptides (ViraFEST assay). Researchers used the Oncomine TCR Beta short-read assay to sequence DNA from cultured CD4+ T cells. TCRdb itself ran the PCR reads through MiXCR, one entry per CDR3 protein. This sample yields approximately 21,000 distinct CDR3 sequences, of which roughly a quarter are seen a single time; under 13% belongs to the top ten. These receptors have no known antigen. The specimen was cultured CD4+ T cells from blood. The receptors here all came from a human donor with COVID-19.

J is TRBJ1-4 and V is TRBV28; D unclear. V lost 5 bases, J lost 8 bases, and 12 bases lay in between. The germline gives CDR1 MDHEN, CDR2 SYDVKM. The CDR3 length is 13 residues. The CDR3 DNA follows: TGTGCCAGCAGTCGGACCTTAAGGGAAAAACTGTTTTTT. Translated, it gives CASSRTLREKLFF.

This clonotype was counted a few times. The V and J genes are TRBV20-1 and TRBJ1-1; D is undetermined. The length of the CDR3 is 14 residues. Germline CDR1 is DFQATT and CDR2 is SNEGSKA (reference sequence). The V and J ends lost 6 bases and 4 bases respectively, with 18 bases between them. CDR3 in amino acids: CSANIWRAGTEAFF. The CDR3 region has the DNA TGCAGTGCAAACATTTGGAGGGCCGGCACTGAAGCTTTCTTT.

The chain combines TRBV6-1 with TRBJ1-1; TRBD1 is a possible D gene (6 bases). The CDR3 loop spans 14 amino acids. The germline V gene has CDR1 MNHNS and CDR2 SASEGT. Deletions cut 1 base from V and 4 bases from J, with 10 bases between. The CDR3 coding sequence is TGTGCCAGCAGTGAAGGGGGACATTCCACTGAAGCTTTCTTT. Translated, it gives CASSEGGHSTEAFF.

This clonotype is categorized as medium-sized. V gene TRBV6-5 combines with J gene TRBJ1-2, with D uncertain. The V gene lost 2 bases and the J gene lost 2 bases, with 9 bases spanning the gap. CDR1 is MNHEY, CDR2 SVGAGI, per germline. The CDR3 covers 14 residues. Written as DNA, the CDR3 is TGTGCCAGCAGTTACCCTACGGGGAACTATGGCTACACCTTC. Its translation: CASSYPTGNYGYTF.

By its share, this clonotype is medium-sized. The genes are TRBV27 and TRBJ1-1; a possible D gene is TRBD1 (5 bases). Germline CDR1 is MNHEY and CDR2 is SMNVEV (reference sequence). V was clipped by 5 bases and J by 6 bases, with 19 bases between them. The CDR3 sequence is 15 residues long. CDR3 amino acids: CASSTTLGEGSEAFF. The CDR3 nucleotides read TGTGCCAGCAGTACCACGCTAGGGGAGGGGTCTGAAGCTTTCTTT.

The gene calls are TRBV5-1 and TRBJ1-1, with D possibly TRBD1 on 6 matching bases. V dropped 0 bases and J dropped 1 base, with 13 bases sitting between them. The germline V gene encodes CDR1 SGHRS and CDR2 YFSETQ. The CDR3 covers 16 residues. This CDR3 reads CASSLAQGSANTEAFF. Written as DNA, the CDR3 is TGCGCCAGCAGCTTGGCCCAGGGGAGTGCGAACACTGAAGCTTTCTTT.

CDR3: CASSLGSFGNTIYF. CDR3 DNA: TGTGCCAGCAGCTTAGGCTCCTTCGGAAACACCATATATTTT. This rearrangement joins TRBV11-2 to TRBJ1-3; D unresolved. Germline CDR1 is SGHAT and CDR2 is FQNNGV. Trimming took off 1 base at V and 4 bases at J, with 8 bases between the two ends. The CDR3 runs to 14 residues.

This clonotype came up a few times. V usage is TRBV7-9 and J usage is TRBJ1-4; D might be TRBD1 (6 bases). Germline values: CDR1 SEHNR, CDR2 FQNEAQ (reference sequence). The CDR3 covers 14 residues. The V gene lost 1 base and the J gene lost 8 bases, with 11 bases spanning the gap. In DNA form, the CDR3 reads TGTGCCAGCAGCTTAGTGCAGGGGAACGAAAAACTGTTTTTT. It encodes CASSLVQGNEKLFF.

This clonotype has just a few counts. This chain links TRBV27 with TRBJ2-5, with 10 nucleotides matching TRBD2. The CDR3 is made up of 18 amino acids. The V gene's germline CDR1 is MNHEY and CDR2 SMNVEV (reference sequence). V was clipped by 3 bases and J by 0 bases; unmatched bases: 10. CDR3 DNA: TGTGCCAGCAGTTTGGAGCCAGCGGGGGGGCACTACCAAGAGACCCAGTACTTC. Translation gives CASSLEPAGGHYQETQYF.

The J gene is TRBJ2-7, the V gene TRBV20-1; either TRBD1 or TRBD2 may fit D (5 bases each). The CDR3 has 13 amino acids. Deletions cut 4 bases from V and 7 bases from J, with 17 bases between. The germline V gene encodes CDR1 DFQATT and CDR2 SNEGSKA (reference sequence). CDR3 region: CSATQTGAGEQYF. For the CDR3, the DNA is TGCAGTGCTACCCAGACCGGGGCGGGTGAGCAGTACTTC.

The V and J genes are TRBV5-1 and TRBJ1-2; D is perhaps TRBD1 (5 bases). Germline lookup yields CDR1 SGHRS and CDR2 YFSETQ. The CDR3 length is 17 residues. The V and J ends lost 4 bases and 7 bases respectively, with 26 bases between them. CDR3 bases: TGCGCCAGCAGCCGGGACCGGGGCGGGTTGAGCCTTAGTGGCTACACCTTC. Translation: CASSRDRGGLSLSGYTF.

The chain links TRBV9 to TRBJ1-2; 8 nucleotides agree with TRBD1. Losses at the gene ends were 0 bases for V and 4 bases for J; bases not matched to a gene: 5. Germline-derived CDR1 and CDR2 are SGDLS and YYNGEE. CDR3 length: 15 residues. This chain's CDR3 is CASSVDGQGLYGYTF. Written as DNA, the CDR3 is TGTGCCAGCAGCGTAGACGGACAGGGCCTCTATGGCTACACCTTC.

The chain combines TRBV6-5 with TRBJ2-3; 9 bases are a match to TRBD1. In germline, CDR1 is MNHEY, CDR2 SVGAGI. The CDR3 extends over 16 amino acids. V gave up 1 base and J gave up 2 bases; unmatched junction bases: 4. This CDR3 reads CASSYWGDRDTDTQYF. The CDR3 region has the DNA TGTGCCAGCAGTTACTGGGGGGACAGGGACACAGATACGCAGTATTTT.

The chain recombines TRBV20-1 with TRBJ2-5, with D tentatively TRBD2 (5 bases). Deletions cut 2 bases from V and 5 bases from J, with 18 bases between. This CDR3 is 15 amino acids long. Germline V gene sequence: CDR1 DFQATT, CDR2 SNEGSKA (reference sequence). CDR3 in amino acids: CSARSDRGVVETQYF. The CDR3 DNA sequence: TGCAGTGCTAGATCCGACCGGGGAGTTGTGGAGACCCAGTACTTC.

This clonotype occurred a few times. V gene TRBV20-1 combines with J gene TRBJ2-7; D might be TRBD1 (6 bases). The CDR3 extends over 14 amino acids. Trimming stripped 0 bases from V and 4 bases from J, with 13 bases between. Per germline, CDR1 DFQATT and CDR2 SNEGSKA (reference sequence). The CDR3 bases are TGCAGTGCTAGAGAAAGCGTCAGGGGATACGAGCAGTACTTC. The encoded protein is CSARESVRGYEQYF.

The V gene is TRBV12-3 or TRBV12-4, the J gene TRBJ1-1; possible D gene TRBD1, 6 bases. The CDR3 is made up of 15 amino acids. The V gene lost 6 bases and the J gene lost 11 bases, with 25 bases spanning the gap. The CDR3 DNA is TGTGCCAGCAGAATTCTCCGGGACACAAAAAAGGAGGCTTTCTTT. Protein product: CASRILRDTKKEAFF.

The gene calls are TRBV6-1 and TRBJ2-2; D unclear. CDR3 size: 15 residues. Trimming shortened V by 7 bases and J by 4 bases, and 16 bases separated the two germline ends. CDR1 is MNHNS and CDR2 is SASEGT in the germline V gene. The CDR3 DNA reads TGTGCCAGCATTCCCCCTTGGGGTCTCACCGGGGAGCTGTTTTTT. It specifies CASIPPWGLTGELFF.

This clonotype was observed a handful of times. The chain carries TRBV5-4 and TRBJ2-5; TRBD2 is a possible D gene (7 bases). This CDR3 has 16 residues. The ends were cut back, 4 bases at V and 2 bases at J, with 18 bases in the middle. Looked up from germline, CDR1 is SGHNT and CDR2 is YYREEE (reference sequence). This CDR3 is CASSPSGGHSQETQYF. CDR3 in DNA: TGTGCCAGCAGCCCCTCGGGGGGCCATTCGCAAGAGACCCAGTACTTC. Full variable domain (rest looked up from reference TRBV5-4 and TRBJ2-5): ETGVTQSPTHLIKTRGQQVTLRCSSQSGHNTVSWYQQALGQGPQFIFQYYREEENGRGNFPPRFSGLQFPNYSSELNVNALELDDSALYLCASSPSGGHSQETQYFGPGTRLLVL.

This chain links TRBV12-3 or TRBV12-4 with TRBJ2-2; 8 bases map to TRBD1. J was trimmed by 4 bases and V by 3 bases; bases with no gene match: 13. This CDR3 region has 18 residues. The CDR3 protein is CASSLDRVLEDGTGELFF. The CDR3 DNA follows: TGTGCCAGCAGTTTGGACAGGGTACTCGAAGATGGCACCGGGGAGCTGTTTTTT.

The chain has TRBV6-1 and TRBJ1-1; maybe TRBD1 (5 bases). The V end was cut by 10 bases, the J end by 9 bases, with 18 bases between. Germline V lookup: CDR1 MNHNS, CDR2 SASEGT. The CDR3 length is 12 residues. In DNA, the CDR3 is TGTGCCACCCAGGGTGGGCAGGCGAAAGCTTTCTTT. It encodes CATQGGQAKAFF.

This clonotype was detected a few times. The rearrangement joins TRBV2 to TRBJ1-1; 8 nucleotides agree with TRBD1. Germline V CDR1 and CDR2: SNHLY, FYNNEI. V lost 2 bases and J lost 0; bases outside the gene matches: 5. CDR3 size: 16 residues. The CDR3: CASSERQGRLNTEAFF. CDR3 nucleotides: TGTGCCAGCAGTGAAAGACAGGGGAGGTTGAACACTGAAGCTTTCTTT.

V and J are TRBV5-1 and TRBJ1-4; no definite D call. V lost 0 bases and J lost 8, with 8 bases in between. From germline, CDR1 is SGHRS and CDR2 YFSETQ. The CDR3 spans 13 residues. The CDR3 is CASSLADGEKLFF. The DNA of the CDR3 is TGCGCCAGCAGCTTGGCCGATGGAGAAAAACTGTTTTTT. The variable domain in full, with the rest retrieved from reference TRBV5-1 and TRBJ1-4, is KAGVTQTPRYLIKTRGQQVTLSCSPISGHRSVSWYQQTPGQGLQFLFEYFSETQRNKGNFPGRFSGRQFSNSRSEMNVSTLELGDSALYLCASSLADGEKLFFGSGTQLSVL.